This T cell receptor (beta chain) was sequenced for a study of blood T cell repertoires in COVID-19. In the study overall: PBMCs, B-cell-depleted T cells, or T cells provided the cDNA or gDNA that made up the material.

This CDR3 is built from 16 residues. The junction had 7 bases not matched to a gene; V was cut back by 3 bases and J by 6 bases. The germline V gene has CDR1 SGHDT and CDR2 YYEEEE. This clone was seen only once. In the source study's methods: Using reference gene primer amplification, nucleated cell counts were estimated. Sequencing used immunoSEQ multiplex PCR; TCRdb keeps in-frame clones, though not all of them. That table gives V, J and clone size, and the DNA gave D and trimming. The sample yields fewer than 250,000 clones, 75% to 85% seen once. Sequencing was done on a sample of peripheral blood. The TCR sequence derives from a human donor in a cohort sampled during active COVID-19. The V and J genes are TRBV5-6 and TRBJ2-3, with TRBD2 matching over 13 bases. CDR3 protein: CASSYGLAGARDTQYF. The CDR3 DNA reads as TGTGCCAGCAGCTATGGACTAGCGGGAGCCAGGGATACGCAGTATTTT.